The 18 T cell receptor beta chains below were found in one sample sequenced in a study of blood T cell repertoires in COVID-19. TCRdb's table, derived via immunoSEQ multiplex PCR, lists solely in-frame clones and lacks some. The sample consists of around 200,000 clones, approximately 86% of them appearing once. Sequencing was carried out using PBMCs or T cells enriched from blood (not recorded which). Receptors were obtained from a woman in her thirties who had been exposed to COVID-19.

This clone was recorded at least ten times. The chain links TRBV7-6 to TRBJ2-2; D possibly corresponds to TRBD2 (6 bases). This CDR3 contains 12 residues. From germline, CDR1 is SGHVS and CDR2 FNYEAQ. The V and J ends lost 8 bases and 4 bases respectively, with 8 bases between them. CDR3 sequence (DNA): TGTGCCAGCGGGGACTCCACCGGGGAGCTGTTTTTT. It specifies CASGDSTGELFF.

The chain carries TRBV6-2 or TRBV6-3 and TRBJ1-1; D remains unclear. The CDR3 consists of 14 residues. The germline V gene has CDR1 MNHEY and CDR2 SVGEGT. V lost 2 bases, J lost 0 bases, and 7 bases lay in between. The CDR3 DNA reads as TGTGCCAGCAGTTACAGACTAATGAACACTGAAGCTTTCTTT. It specifies CASSYRLMNTEAFF.

The J gene is TRBJ2-2, the V gene TRBV5-3; TRBD2 is a possible D gene (5 bases). TRBV5-3 is treated as an ORF (open reading frame) with a function not yet certain. The CDR3 totals 15 residues. Trimming removed 4 bases from V and 6 bases from J, with 16 bases in between. The CDR3 loop is CARSLVRARAGELFF. The CDR3 coding sequence is TGTGCCAGAAGCCTGGTGCGGGCGCGTGCCGGGGAGCTGTTTTTT.

The gene calls are TRBV5-1 and TRBJ1-1; 7 bases match TRBD1. From germline, CDR1 is SGHRS and CDR2 YFSETQ. V shed 1 base and J 1 base; nucleotides not matched to a gene: 10. This CDR3 region has 17 residues. CDR3 sequence reads: CASSLRGRNNENTEAFF. CDR3 sequence (DNA): TGCGCCAGCAGCTTGAGGGGGCGGAATAATGAGAACACTGAAGCTTTCTTT.

This chain links TRBV6-5 with TRBJ1-2, with 8 nucleotides matching TRBD1. The CDR3 is made up of 15 amino acids. V trimming: 7 bases; J trimming: 3 bases; junction bases outside the gene matches: 10. Germline V gives CDR1 MNHEY, CDR2 SVGAGI. The CDR3 here is CASTLTGGGDYGYTF. CDR3 DNA sequence: TGTGCCAGCACCCTAACAGGGGGTGGGGACTATGGCTACACCTTC.

This clone was counted between two and nine times. The V gene is TRBV5-1, the J gene TRBJ2-2; 7 nucleotides match TRBD1. Germline V gives CDR1 SGHRS, CDR2 YFSETQ. V shed 5 bases, J shed 0 bases, and the junction held 10 bases outside the gene matches. The CDR3 sequence is 17 residues long. CDR3 sequence (DNA): TGCGCCAGCAGTTACCCACAGGGGCGCACGAACACCGGGGAGCTGTTTTTT. This translates into CASSYPQGRTNTGELFF.

This chain connects TRBV30 to TRBJ1-5, with 7 bases that match TRBD1. The CDR3 loop spans 15 amino acids. Losses at the gene ends were 2 bases for V and 3 bases for J; bases not matched to a gene: 7. Germline CDR1 and CDR2: GTSNPN and SVGIG (reference sequence). The CDR3 is CAWSTRDRYNQPQHF. Here the CDR3 DNA reads TGTGCCTGGAGTACGCGGGACAGATACAATCAGCCCCAGCATTTT.

The chain is built from TRBV6-4 and TRBJ2-7; D call uncertain. CDR3 length equals 14 residues. Germline assignment: CDR1 MRHNA and CDR2 SNTAGT. Trimming stripped 11 bases from V and 3 bases from J, with 20 bases between. The CDR3: CAASDVSRGYEQYF. DNA of the CDR3: TGTGCCGCAAGCGACGTGTCGAGAGGCTACGAGCAGTACTTC.

The chain is built from TRBV9 and TRBJ1-1; 9 bases agree with TRBD1. This CDR3 contains 15 residues. Germline trimming cut 4 bases from V and 5 bases from J; bases unmatched to any gene: 9. Germline V gene lookup returns CDR1 SGDLS and CDR2 YYNGEE. The CDR3 DNA is TGTGCCAGCAGCCCCACCGGGACAGGGAGGACTGAAGCTTTCTTT. Its protein product is CASSPTGTGRTEAFF.

The chain is built from TRBV5-4 and TRBJ2-7, with D possibly being TRBD1 (6 bases). V was cut by 4 bases and J by 3 bases, with 14 bases left in between. This CDR3 has 14 amino acids. The germline V gene has CDR1 SGHNT and CDR2 YYREEE (reference sequence). In DNA form, the CDR3 reads TGTGCCAGCAGCACTTACCGGGACAACTACGAGCAGTACTTC. Translating it yields CASSTYRDNYEQYF.

The chain recombines TRBV2 with TRBJ1-3; D is perhaps TRBD1 (5 bases). V was clipped by 6 bases and J by 0 bases, with 12 bases between them. The CDR3 extends over 15 amino acids. Germline V CDR1 and CDR2: SNHLY, FYNNEI. The CDR3 sequence is CASRESGGSGNTIYF. The CDR3 DNA reads as TGTGCCAGCAGGGAGTCGGGGGGCTCTGGAAACACCATATATTTT.

This chain's CDR3 is CASSFLRDRGYEQYF. The CDR3 DNA is TGTGCCAGCAGCTTCCTCCGGGACAGGGGATACGAGCAGTACTTC. The chain joins TRBV3-1 (or the pseudogene TRBV3-2) to TRBJ2-7; 10 nucleotides match TRBD1. CDR3 length: 15 residues. V lost 5 bases, J lost 4 bases, and 8 bases stayed unmatched. The germline V gene encodes CDR1 LGHDT and CDR2 YNNKEL (reference sequence).

The genes are TRBV18 and TRBJ2-7; TRBD1 matches 7 bases. CDR1 is KGHSH, CDR2 LQKENI, per germline. The CDR3 contains 15 residues. V gave up 2 bases and J gave up 2 bases; unmatched junction bases: 6. The CDR3 region is CASSPAGTDPYEQYF. As DNA, the CDR3 is TGTGCCAGCTCACCAGCCGGGACAGACCCCTACGAGCAGTACTTC.

V gene TRBV7-2 combines with J gene TRBJ2-1; TRBD2 might be the D (5 bases). The V and J ends lost 1 base and 10 bases respectively, with 11 bases between them. The V gene's germline CDR1 is SGHTA and CDR2 FQGNSA. The CDR3 sequence is 13 residues long. CDR3 sequence (DNA): TGTGCCAGCAGCTTAGTAGTAGCGTTCGAGCAGTTCTTC. Its translation: CASSLVVAFEQFF.

The CDR3, as DNA: TGTGCCAGCAGCCCGGACAGGGATTGGTCACCCCTCCACTTT. This translates into CASSPDRDWSPLHF. This sequence joins TRBV6-2 or TRBV6-3 and TRBJ1-6, with 8 bases fitting TRBD1. Germline V CDR1 and CDR2: MNHEY, SVGEGT. With V trimmed by 6 bases and J by 10 bases, 8 bases remained unmatched. The CDR3 spans 14 residues.

This clone has only one observation. This sequence joins TRBV5-1 and TRBJ1-4, with a possible D match to TRBD1 (5 bases). Deletions cut 0 bases from V and 7 bases from J, with 16 bases between. Germline-derived CDR1 and CDR2 are SGHRS and YFSETQ. The CDR3 is 16 amino acids. CDR3 sequence: CASSLVGGSKSEKLFF. CDR3 nucleotide sequence: TGCGCCAGCAGCTTGGTCGGGGGATCGAAGAGTGAAAAACTGTTTTTT.

This rearrangement joins TRBV5-1 to TRBJ2-5; 10 bases agree with TRBD1. Losses at the gene ends were 4 bases for V and 7 bases for J; bases not matched to a gene: 7. Germline lookup yields CDR1 SGHRS and CDR2 YFSETQ. This CDR3 contains 14 residues. Here the CDR3 reads CASSLGTGARTQYF. In DNA form, the CDR3 reads TGCGCCAGCAGCCTCGGGACAGGGGCACGGACCCAGTACTTC.

This chain uses TRBV2 with TRBJ2-7, with TRBD1 identical over 8 bases. With 6 bases clipped from V and 4 bases from J, the junction kept 11 bases outside the gene matches. CDR3 length: 15 residues. CDR1 SNHLY and CDR2 FYNNEI come from the germline V gene. This chain's CDR3 is CASRAGQGLGYEQYF. The CDR3 DNA follows: TGTGCCAGCAGGGCCGGACAGGGATTAGGATACGAGCAGTACTTC.